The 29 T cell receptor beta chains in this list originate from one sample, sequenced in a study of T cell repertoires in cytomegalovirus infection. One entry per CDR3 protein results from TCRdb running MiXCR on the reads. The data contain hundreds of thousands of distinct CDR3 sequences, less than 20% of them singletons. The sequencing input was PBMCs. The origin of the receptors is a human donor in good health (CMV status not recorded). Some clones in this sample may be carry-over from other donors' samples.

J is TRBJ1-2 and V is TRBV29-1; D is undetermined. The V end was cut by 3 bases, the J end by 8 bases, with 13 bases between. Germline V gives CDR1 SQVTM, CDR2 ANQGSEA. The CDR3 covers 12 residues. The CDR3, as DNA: TGCAGCGTTGACGCAGTCAATACGGGCTACACCTTC. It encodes CSVDAVNTGYTF. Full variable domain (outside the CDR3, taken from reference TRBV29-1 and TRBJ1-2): SAVISQKPSRDICQRGTSLTIQCQVDSQVTMMFWYRQQPGQSLTLIATANQGSEATYESGFVIDKFPISRPNLTFSTLTVSNMSPEDSSIYLCSVDAVNTGYTFGSGTRLTVV.

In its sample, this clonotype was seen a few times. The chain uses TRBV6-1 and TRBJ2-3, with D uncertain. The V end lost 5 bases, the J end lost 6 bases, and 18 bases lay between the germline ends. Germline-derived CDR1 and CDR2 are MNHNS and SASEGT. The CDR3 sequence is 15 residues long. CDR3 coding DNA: TGTGCCAGCAGTCCTAATCCATTCCTTGGGGATACGCAGTATTTT. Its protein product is CASSPNPFLGDTQYF.

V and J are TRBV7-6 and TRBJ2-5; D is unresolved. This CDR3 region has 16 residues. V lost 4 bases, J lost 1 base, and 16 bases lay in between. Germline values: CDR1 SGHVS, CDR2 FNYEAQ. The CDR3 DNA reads TGTGCCAGCAGCTCCGCCCTCAGACTGAGCCAAGAGACCCAGTACTTC. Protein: CASSSALRLSQETQYF. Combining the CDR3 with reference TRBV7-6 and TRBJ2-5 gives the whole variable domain GAGVSQSPRYKVTKRGQDVALRCDPISGHVSLYWYRQALGQGPEFLTYFNYEAQQDKSGLPNDRFSAERPEGSISTLTIQRTEQRDSAMYRCASSSALRLSQETQYFGPGTRLLVL.

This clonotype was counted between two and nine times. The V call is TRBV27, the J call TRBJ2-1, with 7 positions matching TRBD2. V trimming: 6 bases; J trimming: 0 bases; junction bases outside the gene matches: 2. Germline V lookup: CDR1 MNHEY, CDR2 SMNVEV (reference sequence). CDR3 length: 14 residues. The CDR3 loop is CASRLAPSYNEQFF. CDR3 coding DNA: TGTGCCAGCAGACTAGCGCCCTCCTACAATGAGCAGTTCTTC.

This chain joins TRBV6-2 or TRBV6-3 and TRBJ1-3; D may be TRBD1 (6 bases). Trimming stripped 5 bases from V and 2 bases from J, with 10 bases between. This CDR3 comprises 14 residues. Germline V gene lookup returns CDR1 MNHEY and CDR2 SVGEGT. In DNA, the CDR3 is TGTGCCAGCAGTAGGACAGCGACTGGAAACACCATATATTTT. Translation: CASSRTATGNTIYF.

CDR3 protein: CASSLAGQAYSGNTIYF. CDR3 nucleotides: TGTGCCAGCAGCTTAGCTGGACAGGCCTACTCTGGAAACACCATATATTTT. The rearrangement joins TRBV7-6 to TRBJ1-3, with 7 bases that match TRBD1. The CDR3 contains 17 residues. From germline, CDR1 is SGHVS and CDR2 FNYEAQ. J lost 0 bases, V lost 0 bases, and 5 bases had no gene match.

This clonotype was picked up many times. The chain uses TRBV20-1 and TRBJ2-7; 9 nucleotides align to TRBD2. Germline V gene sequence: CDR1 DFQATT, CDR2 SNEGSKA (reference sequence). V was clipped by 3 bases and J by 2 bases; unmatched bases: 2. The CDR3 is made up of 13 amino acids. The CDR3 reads CSASSGRAYEQYF. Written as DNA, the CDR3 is TGCAGTGCTAGTAGCGGGAGAGCCTACGAGCAGTACTTC.

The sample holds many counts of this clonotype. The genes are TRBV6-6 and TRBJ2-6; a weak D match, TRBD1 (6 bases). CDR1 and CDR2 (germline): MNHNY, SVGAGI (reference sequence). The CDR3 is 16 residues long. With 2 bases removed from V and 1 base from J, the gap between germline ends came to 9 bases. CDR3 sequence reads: CASSYATGSGANVLTF. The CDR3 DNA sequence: TGTGCCAGCAGTTACGCGACAGGTTCTGGGGCCAACGTCCTGACTTTC.

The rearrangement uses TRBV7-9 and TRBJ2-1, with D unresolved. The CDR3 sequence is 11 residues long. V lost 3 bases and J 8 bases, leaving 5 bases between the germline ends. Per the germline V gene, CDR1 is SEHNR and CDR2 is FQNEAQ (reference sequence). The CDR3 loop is CASSFDDEQFF. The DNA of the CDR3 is TGTGCCAGCAGCTTCGACGATGAGCAGTTCTTC.

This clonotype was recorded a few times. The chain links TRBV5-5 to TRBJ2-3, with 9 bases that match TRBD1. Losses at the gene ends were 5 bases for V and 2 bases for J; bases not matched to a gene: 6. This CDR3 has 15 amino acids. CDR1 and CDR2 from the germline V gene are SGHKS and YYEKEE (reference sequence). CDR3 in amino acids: CASRPTGGYTDTQYF. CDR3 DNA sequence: TGTGCCAGCAGACCGACAGGGGGATACACAGATACGCAGTATTTT.

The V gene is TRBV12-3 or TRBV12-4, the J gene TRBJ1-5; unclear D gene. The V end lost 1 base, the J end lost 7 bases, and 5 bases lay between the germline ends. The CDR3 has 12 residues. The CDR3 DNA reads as TGTGCCAGCAGTTTAGGGGAACAGCCCCAGCATTTT. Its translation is CASSLGEQPQHF.

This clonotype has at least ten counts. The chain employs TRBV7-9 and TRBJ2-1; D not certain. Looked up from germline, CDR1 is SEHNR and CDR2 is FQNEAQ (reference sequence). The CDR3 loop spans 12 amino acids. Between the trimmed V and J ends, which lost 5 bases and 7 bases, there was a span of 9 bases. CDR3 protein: CASSHDPNEQFF. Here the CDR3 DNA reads TGTGCCAGCAGCCACGACCCGAATGAGCAGTTCTTC.

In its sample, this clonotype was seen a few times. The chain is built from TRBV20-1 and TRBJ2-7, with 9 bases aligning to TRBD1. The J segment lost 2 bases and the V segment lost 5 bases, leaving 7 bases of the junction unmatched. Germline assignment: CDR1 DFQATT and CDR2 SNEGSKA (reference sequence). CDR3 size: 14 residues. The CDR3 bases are TGCAGTGCTGAAGACAGGGGGGGGGCCTACGAGCAGTACTTC. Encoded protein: CSAEDRGGAYEQYF.

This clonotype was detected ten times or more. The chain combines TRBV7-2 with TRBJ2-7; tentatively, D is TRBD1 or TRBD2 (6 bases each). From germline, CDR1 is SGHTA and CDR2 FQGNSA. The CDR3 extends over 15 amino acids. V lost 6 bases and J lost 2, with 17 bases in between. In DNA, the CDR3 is TGTGCCAGCAGGCGGCAGGAGGGGGTTACCTACGAGCAGTACTTC. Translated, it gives CASRRQEGVTYEQYF.

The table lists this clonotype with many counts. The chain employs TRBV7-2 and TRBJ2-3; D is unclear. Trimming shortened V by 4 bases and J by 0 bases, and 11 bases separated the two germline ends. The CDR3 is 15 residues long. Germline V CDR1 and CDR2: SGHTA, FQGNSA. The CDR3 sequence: CASSSVSGSTDTQYF. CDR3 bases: TGTGCCAGCAGCTCCGTAAGTGGTAGCACAGATACGCAGTATTTT.

CDR3 residues: CASSWGAYEQYF. DNA for the CDR3: TGTGCCAGCAGTTGGGGAGCCTACGAGCAGTACTTC. The chain recombines TRBV6-2 or TRBV6-3 with TRBJ2-7; the D gene is possibly TRBD2 (5 bases). The V end lost 4 bases, the J end lost 2 bases, and 6 bases lay between the germline ends. This CDR3 region has 12 residues. CDR1 is MNHEY and CDR2 is SVGEGT in the germline V gene.

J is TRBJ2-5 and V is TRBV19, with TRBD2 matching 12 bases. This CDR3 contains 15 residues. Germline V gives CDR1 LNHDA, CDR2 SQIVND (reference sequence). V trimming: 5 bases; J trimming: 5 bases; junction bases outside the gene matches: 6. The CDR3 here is CASSRRLAGVETQYF. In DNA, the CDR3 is TGTGCCAGTAGTCGCAGACTAGCGGGAGTGGAGACCCAGTACTTC.

The CDR3 reads CASSSVRSGANVLTF. The CDR3 bases are TGTGCCAGCAGTTCCGTACGCTCTGGGGCCAACGTCCTGACTTTC. The chain carries TRBV6-2 or TRBV6-3 and TRBJ2-6; D is ambiguous. Germline V CDR1 and CDR2: MNHEY, SVGEGT. This CDR3 region has 15 residues. Trimming stripped 4 bases from V and 0 bases from J, with 7 bases between.

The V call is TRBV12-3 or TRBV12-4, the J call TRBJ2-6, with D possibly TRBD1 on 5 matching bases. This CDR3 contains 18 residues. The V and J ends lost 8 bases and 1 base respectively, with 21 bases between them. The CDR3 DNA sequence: TGTGCCAGCTCCAAGTTAAGGCAAGGGGATTCTGGGGCCAACGTCCTGACTTTC. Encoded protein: CASSKLRQGDSGANVLTF.

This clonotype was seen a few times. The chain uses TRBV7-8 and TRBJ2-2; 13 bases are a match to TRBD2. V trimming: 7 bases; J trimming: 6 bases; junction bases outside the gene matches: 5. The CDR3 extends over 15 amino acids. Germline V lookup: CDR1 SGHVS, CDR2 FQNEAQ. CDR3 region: CASNVGLAGAGELFF. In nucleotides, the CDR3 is TGTGCCAGCAACGTCGGACTAGCGGGAGCCGGGGAGCTGTTTTTT.

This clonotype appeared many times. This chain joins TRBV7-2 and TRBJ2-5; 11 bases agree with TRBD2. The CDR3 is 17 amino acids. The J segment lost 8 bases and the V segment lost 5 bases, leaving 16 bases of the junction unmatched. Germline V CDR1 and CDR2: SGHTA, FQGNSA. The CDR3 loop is CASSGRLAGTLRDTQYF. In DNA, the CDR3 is TGTGCCAGCAGCGGACGACTAGCGGGAACCTTAAGAGATACCCAGTACTTC.

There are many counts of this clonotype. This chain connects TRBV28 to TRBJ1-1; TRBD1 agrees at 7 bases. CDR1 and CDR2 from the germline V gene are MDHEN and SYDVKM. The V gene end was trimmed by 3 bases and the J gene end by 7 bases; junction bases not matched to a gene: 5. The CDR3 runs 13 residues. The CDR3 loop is CASSFGDSGEAFF. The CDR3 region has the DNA TGTGCCAGCAGTTTCGGGGACAGTGGTGAAGCTTTCTTT.

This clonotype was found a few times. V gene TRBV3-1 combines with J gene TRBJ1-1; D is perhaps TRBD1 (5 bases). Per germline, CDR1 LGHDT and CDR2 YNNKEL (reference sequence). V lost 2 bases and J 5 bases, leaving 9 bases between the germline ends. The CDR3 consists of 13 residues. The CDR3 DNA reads TGTGCCAGCAGCCAAAGGAGGGGAACTGAAGCTTTCTTT. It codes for CASSQRRGTEAFF.

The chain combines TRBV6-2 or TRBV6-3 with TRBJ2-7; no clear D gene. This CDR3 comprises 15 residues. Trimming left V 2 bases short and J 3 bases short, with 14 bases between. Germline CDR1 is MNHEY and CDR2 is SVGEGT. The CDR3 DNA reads TGTGCCAGCAGTTACGTAGCCACCGGCCTCTACGAGCAGTACTTC. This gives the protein CASSYVATGLYEQYF.

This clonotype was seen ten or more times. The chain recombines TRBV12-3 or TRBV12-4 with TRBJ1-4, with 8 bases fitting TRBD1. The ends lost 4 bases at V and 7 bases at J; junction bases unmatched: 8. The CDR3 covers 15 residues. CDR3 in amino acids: CASSSRTGSGEKLFF. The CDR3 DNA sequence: TGTGCCAGCAGTTCCCGGACAGGGTCCGGTGAAAAACTGTTTTTT.

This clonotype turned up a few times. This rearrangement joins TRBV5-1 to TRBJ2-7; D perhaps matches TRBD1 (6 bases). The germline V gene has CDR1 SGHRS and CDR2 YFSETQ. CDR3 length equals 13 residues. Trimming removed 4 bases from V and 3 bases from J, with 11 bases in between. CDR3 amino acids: CASSKDRDYEQYF. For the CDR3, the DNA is TGCGCCAGCAGCAAGGACAGAGACTACGAGCAGTACTTC.

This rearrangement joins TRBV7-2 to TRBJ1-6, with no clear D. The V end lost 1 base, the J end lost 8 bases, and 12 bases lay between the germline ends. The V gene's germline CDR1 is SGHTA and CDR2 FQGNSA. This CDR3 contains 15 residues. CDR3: CASSLVPQRDSPLHF. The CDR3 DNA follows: TGTGCCAGCAGCTTAGTTCCGCAAAGGGATTCACCCCTCCACTTT.

As DNA, the CDR3 is TGTGCCAGCAGCCAAGGCCCGGGACTAGAGGGCAATGAGCAGTTCTTC. Translated: CASSQGPGLEGNEQFF. The chain combines TRBV3-1 with TRBJ2-1; 8 bases line up with TRBD2. Per the germline V gene, CDR1 is LGHDT and CDR2 is YNNKEL (reference sequence). V gave up 1 base and J gave up 6 bases; unmatched junction bases: 8. The CDR3 runs to 16 residues.

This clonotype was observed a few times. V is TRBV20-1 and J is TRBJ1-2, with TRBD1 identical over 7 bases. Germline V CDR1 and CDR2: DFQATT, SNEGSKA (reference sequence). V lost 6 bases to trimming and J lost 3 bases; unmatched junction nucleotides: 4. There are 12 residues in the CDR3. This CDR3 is CSALGGYYGYTF. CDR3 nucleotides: TGCAGTGCGCTAGGGGGCTACTATGGCTACACCTTC.